The rows below give T cell receptor beta chains drawn from one sample of a study of blood T cell repertoires in COVID-19. Clones were sequenced by immunoSEQ multiplex PCR, and TCRdb holds only the in-frame ones, with some missing. Of some 320,000 clones listed, around 90% were seen once; the top ten hold about 2.4%. The sequenced sample was PBMCs or T cells enriched from blood (not recorded which). These receptors came from a man aged 55 to 70 who had recovered from COVID-19. The CDR3 runs from the conserved cysteine through the conserved F or W. D genes are given only for firm matches. Some rows mark clone size as missing; the rest say once, few, many or name a class of expanded clone.

j_call,d_call,clone_size,v_call,cdr3_aa,cdr3_nt
TRBJ1-2,.,.,TRBV6-1,CASSEALHVGGYGYTF,TGTGCCAGCAGTGAAGCCCTCCACGTAGGGGGCTATGGCTACACCTTC
TRBJ2-3,.,.,TRBV5-1,CASMGTVPDTQYF,TGCGCCAGCATGGGGACTGTCCCAGATACGCAGTATTTT
TRBJ2-1,TRBD2,.,TRBV27,CASSPGTSGRSEQFF,TGTGCCAGCAGCCCCGGGACTAGCGGGAGATCGGAGCAGTTCTTC
TRBJ2-3,.,.,TRBV5-1,CASSLVGSRTDTQYF,TGCGCCAGCAGCTTGGTCGGGTCGCGCACAGATACGCAGTATTTT
TRBJ2-7,TRBD2,.,TRBV5-4,CASSFGTSGSWEAYEQYF,TGTGCCAGCAGCTTTGGGACTAGCGGGAGTTGGGAGGCGTACGAGCAGTACTTC
TRBJ1-2,.,.,TRBV6-5,CASSYSYRSIYGYTF,TGTGCCAGCAGTTATTCCTACAGGAGCATCTATGGCTACACCTTC
TRBJ1-2,.,.,TRBV6-5,CASSYSSAGGSYGYTF,TGTGCCAGCAGTTACTCCTCGGCGGGGGGCAGCTATGGCTACACCTTC
TRBJ1-2,TRBD1,.,TRBV5-1,CASSLAAGTGYGYTF,TGCGCCAGCAGCTTGGCCGCCGGGACAGGCTATGGCTACACCTTC
TRBJ1-4,TRBD1,.,TRBV18,CASSPKVTGGGTNEKLFF,TGTGCCAGCTCACCAAAAGTGACAGGGGGTGGAACTAATGAAAAACTGTTTTTT
TRBJ1-1,.,.,TRBV14,CASSQVGGNTEAFF,TGTGCCAGCAGCCAAGTAGGGGGTAACACTGAAGCTTTCTTT
TRBJ1-1,.,.,TRBV18,CASSPQVGHSRDTEAFF,TGTGCCAGCTCACCCCAGGTTGGGCATAGTCGTGACACTGAAGCTTTCTTT
TRBJ1-6,TRBD1,.,TRBV11-1,CASSRWGQGNSPLHF,TGTGCCAGCAGTCGGTGGGGACAGGGTAATTCACCCCTCCACTTT
TRBJ1-1,TRBD1,.,TRBV7-2,CASSSYRGPASTEAFF,TGTGCCAGCAGCTCATACAGGGGACCGGCTAGCACTGAAGCTTTCTTT
TRBJ2-5,TRBD2,once,TRBV19,CASREREGLHQETQYF,TGTGCCAGTAGAGAGCGGGAGGGCCTCCACCAAGAGACCCAGTACTTC
TRBJ1-1,TRBD1,.,TRBV3-1/TRBV3-2,CASSQNQGAQTEAFF,TGTGCCAGCAGCCAGAACCAGGGGGCGCAGACTGAAGCTTTCTTT
TRBJ1-5,.,.,TRBV19,CASSIEGGINNQPQHF,TGTGCCAGTAGTATAGAGGGGGGGATCAACAATCAGCCCCAGCATTTT
TRBJ1-3,.,.,TRBV18,CASSAGYSGNTIYF,TGTGCCAGCTCAGCAGGGTACTCTGGAAACACCATATATTTT
TRBJ2-1,TRBD2,once,TRBV6-4,CASSDSLAGGPNEQFF,TGTGCCAGCAGTGACTCTCTAGCGGGAGGCCCCAATGAGCAGTTCTTC
TRBJ2-2,TRBD1,.,TRBV9,CASSRGQGRATGELFF,TGTGCCAGCAGCCGAGGACAGGGGCGGGCCACCGGGGAGCTGTTTTTT
TRBJ2-2,TRBD2,.,TRBV28,CASSSPLMLAGVGELFF,TGTGCCAGCAGTTCCCCACTTATGCTAGCGGGGGTCGGGGAGCTGTTTTTT
TRBJ1-1,.,once,TRBV4-1,CASSQEGRLTEAFF,TGCGCCAGCAGCCAAGAAGGGAGGTTGACTGAAGCTTTCTTT
TRBJ2-1,TRBD2,.,TRBV3-1/TRBV3-2,CASSPRGTSGRGNEQFF,TGTGCCAGCAGCCCGCGAGGGACTAGCGGGAGGGGGAATGAGCAGTTCTTC
TRBJ1-1,TRBD1,.,TRBV25-1,CASSGSGQIHTEAFF,TGTGCCAGCAGTGGGTCGGGACAGATCCACACTGAAGCTTTCTTT
TRBJ2-2,TRBD2,.,TRBV9,CASSVKSDGLAGAPGELFF,TGTGCCAGCAGCGTCAAGAGTGACGGACTAGCGGGAGCGCCCGGGGAGCTGTTTTTT
TRBJ2-1,TRBD2,.,TRBV7-7,CASSLAGGYNEQFF,TGTGCTAGCAGCTTAGCGGGGGGGTACAATGAGCAGTTCTTC
TRBJ1-1,TRBD1,.,TRBV28,CASSLVTGVTEAFF,TGTGCCAGCAGTTTAGTGACAGGGGTGACTGAAGCTTTCTTT